A single sample gave rise to the 21 T cell receptor beta chains below, sequenced in a study of T cells of healthy individuals. In TCRdb, the 5' RACE reads were re-called with MiXCR into one record per CDR3 protein. Here the sample spans roughly 87,000 distinct CDR3 sequences, 17% being singletons. These receptors were collected from a human donor in good health.

The chain couples TRBV29-1 to TRBJ2-7; 7 bases map to TRBD1. CDR1 SQVTM and CDR2 ANQGSEA come from the germline V gene. V shed 4 bases and J 3 bases; nucleotides not matched to a gene: 15. This CDR3 comprises 16 residues. The CDR3 loop reads CSVATPRRQGLYEQYF. CDR3 coding DNA: TGCAGCGTTGCAACCCCTCGCCGACAGGGTCTCTACGAGCAGTACTTC.

V usage is TRBV27 and J usage is TRBJ2-2; D may be TRBD2 (6 bases). Germline loops: CDR1 MNHEY, CDR2 SMNVEV (reference sequence). With 5 bases removed from V and 4 bases from J, the gap between germline ends came to 11 bases. CDR3 length: 14 residues. This CDR3 is CASSNRLVTGELFF. For the CDR3, the DNA is TGTGCCAGCAGTAACCGACTAGTCACCGGGGAGCTGTTTTTT.

The rearrangement joins TRBV7-6 to TRBJ2-7; 7 bases match TRBD2. This CDR3 comprises 13 residues. Trimming at V came to 1 base and at J to 7 bases, leaving 4 bases not matched to a gene. Germline assignment: CDR1 SGHVS and CDR2 FNYEAQ. The CDR3 DNA sequence: TGTGCCAGCAGCTTAGGGACTAGAGAGGAGCAGTACTTC. Encoded protein: CASSLGTREEQYF. Filled out from reference TRBV7-6 and TRBJ2-7, the complete variable domain reads GAGVSQSPRYKVTKRGQDVALRCDPISGHVSLYWYRQALGQGPEFLTYFNYEAQQDKSGLPNDRFSAERPEGSISTLTIQRTEQRDSAMYRCASSLGTREEQYFGPGTRLTVT.

The chain combines TRBV2 with TRBJ2-7; perhaps TRBD2 as D (6 bases). The germline V gene encodes CDR1 SNHLY and CDR2 FYNNEI. The V and J ends lost 6 bases and 2 bases respectively, with 14 bases between them. There are 14 residues in the CDR3. The chain's CDR3 is CASRGGGSPYEQYF. The CDR3 bases are TGTGCCAGCAGGGGGGGAGGTTCCCCCTACGAGCAGTACTTC.

This chain connects TRBV7-2 to TRBJ2-2; 9 positions agree with TRBD2. Germline CDR1 reads SGHTA; CDR2 reads FQGNSA. The CDR3 covers 14 residues. Unmatched junction bases numbered 1, after V lost 3 bases and J lost 5 bases. The CDR3: CASSFTSGTGELFF. In DNA, the CDR3 is TGTGCCAGCAGCTTCACTAGCGGGACCGGGGAGCTGTTTTTT.

This clonotype was observed a handful of times. J is TRBJ2-7 and V is TRBV20-1, with D hard to call. This CDR3 is 13 amino acids long. Between the trimmed V and J ends, which lost 4 bases and 7 bases, there was a span of 17 bases. CDR1 and CDR2 from the germline V gene are DFQATT and SNEGSKA (reference sequence). CDR3 DNA sequence: TGCAGTGCTACTACCCCTTTCGCCGGGGAGCAGTACTTC. Its protein product is CSATTPFAGEQYF.

This clonotype was counted a few times. The chain has TRBV11-2 and TRBJ2-7; TRBD1 matches 9 bases. The CDR3 totals 15 residues. CDR1 and CDR2 (germline): SGHAT, FQNNGV. With 0 bases clipped from V and 6 bases from J, the junction kept 6 bases outside the gene matches. The CDR3 DNA reads as TGTGCCAGCAGCTTAGATCCAGGACAGGGGTTCGAGCAGTACTTC. As protein: CASSLDPGQGFEQYF.

This clonotype has a handful of counts. The chain has TRBV4-3 and TRBJ2-7; D tentatively fits TRBD1 or TRBD2 (5 bases each). The CDR3 consists of 16 residues. The V gene's germline CDR1 is LGHNA and CDR2 YSLEER. V gave up 3 bases and J gave up 3 bases, with 18 bases separating them. The CDR3, as DNA: TGCGCCAGCAGCCACCGGGGACGCCAGGTCATCTACGAGCAGTACTTC. Translated, it gives CASSHRGRQVIYEQYF.

The chain has TRBV28 and TRBJ2-2, with D perhaps assigned TRBD1 or TRBD2 (5 bases each). This CDR3 region has 18 residues. The V end lost 6 bases, the J end lost 5 bases, and 25 bases lay between the germline ends. Per germline, CDR1 MDHEN and CDR2 SYDVKM. The CDR3 protein is CASRTTLGVRGETGELFF. CDR3 sequence (DNA): TGTGCCAGCAGGACGACCTTGGGGGTTCGGGGTGAGACCGGGGAGCTGTTTTTT.

The J gene is TRBJ2-1, the V gene TRBV6-5, with D perhaps TRBD2 (6 bases). The V end lost 7 bases, the J end lost 5 bases, and 15 bases lay between the germline ends. The length of the CDR3 is 14 residues. Germline assignment: CDR1 MNHEY and CDR2 SVGAGI. The CDR3 region has the DNA TGTGCCAGCACCCGGGACTTCTCTGACAATGAGCAGTTCTTC. Protein: CASTRDFSDNEQFF.

This chain uses TRBV9 with TRBJ2-6, with a tentative D call TRBD1 (6 bases). Germline V gene data show CDR1 as SGDLS and CDR2 as YYNGEE. This CDR3 spans 16 amino acids. V gave up 4 bases and J gave up 0 bases, with 11 bases separating them. CDR3 residues: CASSLRQDSGANVLTF. CDR3 DNA sequence: TGTGCCAGCAGCCTCAGACAGGACTCTGGGGCCAACGTCCTGACTTTC.

The V call is TRBV7-2, the J call TRBJ2-3; D is unclear. CDR3 length: 10 amino acids. CDR1 and CDR2 (germline): SGHTA, FQGNSA. Trimming stripped 1 base from V and 14 bases from J, with 7 bases between. The CDR3 reads CASSLEGPYF. In DNA, the CDR3 is TGTGCCAGCAGCTTAGAAGGTCCGTATTTT.

This clonotype appeared many times. V and J are TRBV27 and TRBJ2-7; the match to TRBD1 covers 7 bases. CDR1 is MNHEY and CDR2 is SMNVEV in the germline V gene (reference sequence). The junction had 6 bases not matched to a gene; V was cut back by 11 bases and J by 2 bases. This CDR3 has 12 amino acids. Here the CDR3 DNA reads TGTGCCTCATGGGACAGCCCCTACGAGCAGTACTTC. It codes for CASWDSPYEQYF.

This clonotype was found a few times. V and J are TRBV20-1 and TRBJ2-2; D is undetermined. Trimming left V 3 bases short and J 3 bases short, with 11 bases between. This CDR3 is 14 amino acids long. CDR1 DFQATT and CDR2 SNEGSKA come from the germline V gene (reference sequence). CDR3 loop: CSARRRVHTGELFF. In DNA, the CDR3 is TGCAGTGCTAGGAGAAGGGTCCACACCGGGGAGCTGTTTTTT.

The rearrangement links TRBV6-5 to TRBJ2-5, with D maybe TRBD2 (5 bases). CDR3 length: 14 residues. Trimming took 3 bases from V and 2 from J, leaving 10 bases between them. Germline loops: CDR1 MNHEY, CDR2 SVGAGI. As DNA, the CDR3 is TGTGCCAGCAGTTATTCGGACTTACAAGAGACCCAGTACTTC. It yields the protein CASSYSDLQETQYF.

This chain links TRBV30 with TRBJ2-7; D perhaps matches TRBD2 (6 bases). The CDR3 extends over 13 amino acids. CDR1 GTSNPN and CDR2 SVGIG come from the germline V gene (reference sequence). V lost 7 bases and J 1 base, leaving 14 bases between the germline ends. The CDR3 loop is CASKTGGSYEQYF. In DNA, the CDR3 is TGTGCCTCGAAGACCGGGGGATCCTACGAGCAGTACTTC.

This clonotype was seen repeatedly, ten times or more. The chain uses TRBV7-9 and TRBJ2-7, with D perhaps matching TRBD1 (6 bases). The CDR3 sequence is 13 residues long. V was trimmed by 5 bases and J by 3 bases, leaving 11 bases between them. Germline V CDR1 and CDR2: SEHNR, FQNEAQ (reference sequence). DNA of the CDR3: TGTGCCAGCAGCGATCAGGGGCTCTACGAGCAGTACTTC. It is translated as CASSDQGLYEQYF.

As to this clonotype: A read error may be the cause here, since a much bigger clone is one base away. This chain connects TRBV13 to TRBJ1-3; no firm D call. Germline assignment: CDR1 PRHDT and CDR2 FYEKMQ (reference sequence). The CDR3 length is 14 residues. The CDR3 DNA sequence: TGTGTCAGCAGCTTTCCGGGCTCTGGAAACACCATATATTTT. It yields the protein CVSSFPGSGNTIYF. The variable domain in full, completed from reference TRBV13 and TRBJ1-3, reads AAGVIQSPRHLIKEKRETATLKCYPIPRHDTVYWYQQGPGQDPQFLISFYEKMQSDKGSIPDRFSAQQFSDYHSELNMSSLELGDSALYFCVSSFPGSGNTIYFGEGSWLTVV.

This clonotype was counted between two and nine times. The chain combines TRBV15 with TRBJ2-3; 11 bases agree with TRBD2. V gave up 8 bases and J gave up 4 bases; unmatched junction bases: 8. This CDR3 is 15 amino acids long. CDR1 and CDR2 from the germline V gene are LNHNV and YYDKDF (reference sequence). CDR3 in amino acids: CATANSGRASDTQYF. The CDR3 bases are TGTGCCACCGCAAATAGCGGGAGGGCCTCAGATACGCAGTATTTT. The whole variable domain, filled in from reference TRBV15 and TRBJ2-3, reads DAMVIQNPRYQVTQFGKPVTLSCSQTLNHNVMYWYQQKSSQAPKLLFHYYDKDFNNEADTPDNFQSRRPNTSFCFLDIRSPGLGDTAMYLCATANSGRASDTQYFGPGTRLTVL.

In this sample, this clonotype turned up many times. The chain has TRBV7-9 and TRBJ2-1, with 8 nucleotides matching TRBD2. CDR1 is SEHNR and CDR2 is FQNEAQ in the germline V gene (reference sequence). Trimming took 0 bases from V and 12 from J; bases not matched to a gene: 13. This CDR3 is built from 16 residues. CDR3 amino acids: CASSLASVGGGNTQFF. CDR3 coding DNA: TGTGCCAGCAGCTTAGCGTCAGTCGGCGGGGGGAATACGCAGTTCTTC.

The chain recombines TRBV6-2 or TRBV6-3 with TRBJ2-3, with D unclear. Germline V gene data show CDR1 as MNHEY and CDR2 as SVGEGT. CDR3 length equals 14 residues. The V end lost 0 bases, the J end lost 4 bases, and 8 bases lay between the germline ends. In nucleotides, the CDR3 is TGTGCCAGCAGTTACTCGTCCGGGCCAGATACGCAGTATTTT. The encoded protein is CASSYSSGPDTQYF.